These 14 T cell receptor beta chains were sequenced from one sample in a study of siplizumab effects on memory and regulatory T cells. TCRdb's table, derived via immunoSEQ multiplex PCR, lists solely in-frame clones and lacks some. The sample gives about 82,000 clones, over 80% of which show up once; 1.5% to 1.7% is in the top ten. Sequenced material: Tregs sorted from blood. All receptors come from a human donor in good health.

The chain combines TRBV5-1 with TRBJ2-7; D gene uncertain. The CDR3 spans 15 residues. V was pared by 0 bases and J by 2 bases, with 12 bases between. Germline CDR1 and CDR2: SGHRS and YFSETQ. The CDR3 reads CASSLGRATPYEQYF. Written as DNA, the CDR3 is TGCGCCAGCAGCTTGGGTAGGGCTACCCCCTACGAGCAGTACTTC.

The chain recombines TRBV28 with TRBJ2-1; D possibly corresponds to TRBD1 (7 bases). This CDR3 has 18 residues. Trimming removed 6 bases from V and 5 bases from J, with 26 bases in between. Germline CDR1 and CDR2: MDHEN and SYDVKM. CDR3 DNA sequence: TGTGCCAGCAGATCCTTCAAAGGGTGGCGGGACAGAGACAATGAGCAGTTCTTC. It encodes CASRSFKGWRDRDNEQFF.

This rearrangement joins TRBV2 to TRBJ1-5; tentative D call: TRBD1 (5 bases). The germline V gene encodes CDR1 SNHLY and CDR2 FYNNEI. V lost 7 bases and J 0 bases, leaving 13 bases between the germline ends. The CDR3 has 15 residues. The CDR3 nucleotides are TGTGCCAGCAAACGGGACGACTATAGCAATCAGCCCCAGCATTTT. Translated, it gives CASKRDDYSNQPQHF.

This clone was picked up one time. The chain uses TRBV19 and TRBJ1-4, with D hard to call. The germline gives CDR1 LNHDA, CDR2 SQIVND (reference sequence). Between the trimmed V and J ends, which lost 3 bases and 5 bases, there was a span of 10 bases. The CDR3 totals 14 residues. This chain's CDR3 is CASSMVPINEKLFF. CDR3 nucleotides: TGTGCCAGTAGTATGGTTCCTATCAATGAAAAACTGTTTTTT.

V usage is TRBV6-5 and J usage is TRBJ2-5; D might be TRBD1 (5 bases). The end of the DNA aligns better with TRBJ2-7, so the J call may be wrong. The CDR3 is 12 amino acids. The germline V gene encodes CDR1 MNHEY and CDR2 SVGAGI. The CDR3 DNA follows: TGTGCCAGCAGGCGACAGTCCTACGAGCAGTACTTC. This encodes CASRRQSYEQYF.

The chain carries TRBV5-5 and TRBJ1-2, with D unresolved. Germline V lookup: CDR1 SGHKS, CDR2 YYEKEE (reference sequence). V dropped 0 bases and J dropped 0 bases, with 12 bases sitting between them. The CDR3 has 16 residues. In DNA form, the CDR3 reads TGTGCCAGCAGCTTGGATGGACGGACTGCTAACTATGGCTACACCTTC. Translating it yields CASSLDGRTANYGYTF.

V usage is TRBV10-3 and J usage is TRBJ2-3; the D gene is possibly TRBD2 (5 bases). V lost 10 bases and J 2 bases, leaving 16 bases between the germline ends. The CDR3 has 14 residues. The germline V gene encodes CDR1 ENHRY and CDR2 SYGVKD. The DNA for the CDR3 is TGTGCCAGCCGAGTCGCGGGCGTCACAGATACGCAGTATTTT. Protein product: CASRVAGVTDTQYF.

The CDR3 sequence is CASSPPGAGNEKLFF. The CDR3, as DNA: TGCGCCAGCAGCCCCCCGGGCGCGGGTAATGAAAAACTGTTTTTT. The chain is built from TRBV4-1 and TRBJ1-4, with D unresolved. CDR3 length: 15 residues. Between the trimmed V and J ends, which lost 4 bases and 4 bases, there was a span of 13 bases. Per the germline V gene, CDR1 is MGHRA and CDR2 is YSYEKL.

The chain has TRBV7-2 and TRBJ1-2; TRBD1 agrees at 8 bases. The ends lost 5 bases at V and 7 bases at J; junction bases unmatched: 6. CDR1 is SGHTA and CDR2 is FQGNSA in the germline V gene. The CDR3 length is 13 residues. The CDR3 loop reads CASSPGQGRGYTF. In DNA, the CDR3 is TGTGCCAGCAGCCCCGGACAGGGACGTGGCTACACCTTC.

This chain joins TRBV6-1 and TRBJ2-1; no firm D call. V was trimmed by 5 bases and J by 1 base, leaving 9 bases between them. Germline V gives CDR1 MNHNS, CDR2 SASEGT. The CDR3 has 14 residues. CDR3 bases: TGTGCCAGCAGTCGAGGCCGTTCCTACAATGAGCAGTTCTTC. Protein: CASSRGRSYNEQFF.

This sequence joins TRBV7-9 and TRBJ1-2, with TRBD1 as a possible D gene (5 bases). Germline V CDR1 and CDR2: SEHNR, FQNEAQ (reference sequence). CDR3 length: 16 amino acids. Trimming removed 2 bases at V and 5 bases at J, with 18 bases between. CDR3 protein: CASSLIRQGSGYGYTF. Here the CDR3 DNA reads TGTGCCAGCAGCTTAATACGGCAGGGTAGTGGGTATGGCTACACCTTC.

The chain has TRBV5-5 and TRBJ2-7; D not resolved. The CDR3 totals 13 residues. Germline lookup yields CDR1 SGHKS and CDR2 YYEKEE (reference sequence). V was pared by 2 bases and J by 3 bases, with 9 bases between. Here the CDR3 reads CASSFGGVYEQYF. The CDR3 nucleotides read TGTGCCAGCAGCTTTGGCGGAGTCTACGAGCAGTACTTC.

The CDR3 coding sequence is TGTGCCTGGAGTGTATCCCGGGAGAATTCACCCCTCCACTTT. Translating it yields CAWSVSRENSPLHF. The chain carries TRBV30 and TRBJ1-6; D not resolved. The CDR3 runs 14 residues. Germline-derived CDR1 and CDR2 are GTSNPN and SVGIG (reference sequence). V was clipped by 0 bases and J by 7 bases, with 10 bases between them.

The CDR3 DNA is TGTGCCAGCAGCGTAGGAGCGGAGACCTACAATGAGCAGTTCTTC. Amino acid sequence: CASSVGAETYNEQFF. The chain is built from TRBV9 and TRBJ2-1, with D possibly being TRBD2 (5 bases). The CDR3 totals 15 residues. Trimming left V 0 bases short and J 2 bases short, with 9 bases between. Germline values: CDR1 SGDLS, CDR2 YYNGEE.